This passage covers 20 T cell receptor beta chains from one sample sequenced in a study of chemoradiotherapy in HPV16-positive cancers. The method was immunoSEQ multiplex PCR; TCRdb's version includes in-frame clones alone and lacks a portion of them. The sample lists 30,000 to 40,000 clones; roughly 77% were seen once. The sample was blood, taken from a patient who underwent chemoradiotherapy. The receptors stem from a human donor with HPV-associated anogenital cancer.

This chain links TRBV9 with TRBJ2-5, with 8 bases aligning to TRBD1. The CDR3 runs to 15 residues. Per germline, CDR1 SGDLS and CDR2 YYNGEE. After removal of 3 bases from V and 5 bases from J, the junction contained 9 bases not matched to a gene. The CDR3 DNA reads TGTGCCAGCAGCGGGGGGGACAGGACCAGGGAGACCCAGTACTTC. Its translation is CASSGGDRTRETQYF.

V usage is TRBV7-9 and J usage is TRBJ2-5; perhaps TRBD1 as D (6 bases). The CDR3 has 15 residues. In germline, CDR1 is SEHNR, CDR2 FQNEAQ (reference sequence). V lost 2 bases and J 2 bases, leaving 12 bases between the germline ends. The DNA of the CDR3 is TGTGCCAGCAGCTTAATGGACAGCCCTCAAGAGACCCAGTACTTC. Its protein product is CASSLMDSPQETQYF.

The V gene is TRBV2, the J gene TRBJ2-1; tentative D call: TRBD2 (5 bases). With 11 bases removed from V and 7 bases from J, the gap between germline ends came to 15 bases. CDR3 length equals 12 residues. Germline values: CDR1 SNHLY, CDR2 FYNNEI. The CDR3 nucleotides read TGTGCCGACGGGCTAGCTAGGAATGAGCAGTTCTTC. Its translation is CADGLARNEQFF.

The V gene is TRBV5-1, the J gene TRBJ2-5, with D perhaps being TRBD1 or TRBD2 (6 bases each). V lost 0 bases and J 3 bases, leaving 15 bases between the germline ends. Germline V CDR1 and CDR2: SGHRS, YFSETQ. The CDR3 totals 16 residues. Here the CDR3 reads CASSLAWGADKETQYF. For the CDR3, the DNA is TGCGCCAGCAGCTTGGCATGGGGGGCAGATAAAGAGACCCAGTACTTC.

The chain joins TRBV2 to TRBJ2-7; TRBD2 matches 11 bases. This CDR3 is built from 16 residues. CDR1 and CDR2 from the germline V gene are SNHLY and FYNNEI. V shed 6 bases, J shed 4 bases, and the junction held 11 bases outside the gene matches. CDR3 in amino acids: CASRYSGGAFSYEQYF. CDR3 in DNA: TGTGCCAGCAGATATAGCGGGGGGGCGTTTTCGTACGAGCAGTACTTC. The variable domain in full, completed from reference TRBV2 and TRBJ2-7, reads EPEVTQTPSHQVTQMGQEVILRCVPISNHLYFYWYRQILGQKVEFLVSFYNNEISEKSEIFDDQFSVERPDGSNFTLKIRSTKLEDSAMYFCASRYSGGAFSYEQYFGPGTRLTVT.

For this clone: Other DNA sequences in the sample encode the same CDR3. The gene calls are TRBV5-1 and TRBJ2-3; possibly TRBD2 for D (7 bases). V shed 5 bases and J shed 0 bases, with 13 bases lying between them. The CDR3 extends over 15 amino acids. Germline V gene lookup returns CDR1 SGHRS and CDR2 YFSETQ. The CDR3 protein is CASRRGGSSTDTQYF. The CDR3 DNA reads TGCGCCAGCAGGCGCGGGGGCTCGAGCACAGATACGCAGTATTTT. Looking up the rest from reference TRBV5-1 and TRBJ2-3 gives the full variable domain: KAGVTQTPRYLIKTRGQQVTLSCSPISGHRSVSWYQQTPGQGLQFLFEYFSETQRNKGNFPGRFSGRQFSNSRSEMNVSTLELGDSALYLCASRRGGSSTDTQYFGPGTRLTVL.

The chain has TRBV9 and TRBJ1-1; D might be TRBD1 (5 bases). This CDR3 is built from 14 residues. Trimming removed 3 bases at V and 2 bases at J, with 11 bases between. CDR1 is SGDLS and CDR2 is YYNGEE in the germline V gene. The CDR3: CASSASGTNTEAFF. Here the CDR3 DNA reads TGTGCCAGCAGCGCCTCCGGGACCAACACTGAAGCTTTCTTT.

V is TRBV10-3 and J is TRBJ1-4; TRBD1 might be the D (6 bases). The CDR3 covers 16 residues. V lost 5 bases, J lost 2 bases, and 15 bases lay in between. CDR1 and CDR2 (germline): ENHRY, SYGVKD. The DNA of the CDR3 is TGTGCCATCAGTTCAGGGGCTGGGTCCACTAATGAAAAACTGTTTTTT. Its protein product is CAISSGAGSTNEKLFF.

The chain carries TRBV12-5 and TRBJ1-4; possibly TRBD1 for D (5 bases). The CDR3 totals 16 residues. With 2 bases removed from V and 4 bases from J, the gap between germline ends came to 14 bases. Germline assignment: CDR1 LGHNT and CDR2 FRNRAP. The CDR3 region is CASGLYLGLGNEKLFF. The CDR3 DNA sequence: TGTGCTAGTGGTTTGTATCTGGGGCTTGGTAATGAAAAACTGTTTTTT.

This chain links TRBV13 with TRBJ1-1; D perhaps matches TRBD1 (6 bases). Trimming shortened V by 5 bases and J by 6 bases, and 16 bases separated the two germline ends. This CDR3 is built from 14 residues. Germline-derived CDR1 and CDR2 are PRHDT and FYEKMQ (reference sequence). The CDR3 loop reads CASSLEGEGAEAFF. Written as DNA, the CDR3 is TGTGCCAGCAGCCTGGAGGGGGAGGGCGCTGAAGCTTTCTTT.

CDR3 sequence (DNA): TGCGCCAGCAGCTTGGGGCTAGCGGGGGCAGATACGCAGTATTTT. Protein sequence: CASSLGLAGADTQYF. V gene TRBV5-1 combines with J gene TRBJ2-3; 10 nucleotides align to TRBD2. This CDR3 has 15 residues. The germline V gene encodes CDR1 SGHRS and CDR2 YFSETQ. Trimming cost V 0 bases and J 4 bases; bases outside gene matches: 2. Drawing the rest from reference TRBV5-1 and TRBJ2-3, the complete variable domain is KAGVTQTPRYLIKTRGQQVTLSCSPISGHRSVSWYQQTPGQGLQFLFEYFSETQRNKGNFPGRFSGRQFSNSRSEMNVSTLELGDSALYLCASSLGLAGADTQYFGPGTRLTVL.

The chain carries TRBV27 and TRBJ2-2; D may be TRBD2 (6 bases). The CDR3 extends over 15 amino acids. CDR1 MNHEY and CDR2 SMNVEV come from the germline V gene (reference sequence). V gave up 8 bases and J gave up 3 bases, with 16 bases separating them. The CDR3 loop is CASAEVWGDTGELFF. The CDR3 DNA reads as TGTGCCAGCGCCGAGGTTTGGGGGGACACCGGGGAGCTGTTTTTT.

The chain recombines TRBV9 with TRBJ2-7, with 7 bases lining up with TRBD1. The germline CDR1 and CDR2 sequences are SGDLS and YYNGEE. V shed 3 bases, J shed 1 base, and the junction held 4 bases outside the gene matches. The CDR3 has 14 amino acids. The CDR3 DNA reads TGTGCCAGCAGCGCCCAGGGGGTTTCCTACGAGCAGTACTTC. This sequence encodes CASSAQGVSYEQYF.

The chain couples TRBV10-1 to TRBJ2-6, with 7 bases matching TRBD1. This CDR3 comprises 18 residues. V trimming: 0 bases; J trimming: 2 bases; junction bases outside the gene matches: 7. Germline V gene lookup returns CDR1 WNHNN and CDR2 SYGVQD (reference sequence). This CDR3 reads CASSESLGDRAGANVLTF. Here the CDR3 DNA reads TGCGCCAGCAGTGAGTCGTTGGGCGACAGGGCTGGGGCCAACGTCCTGACTTTC.

The V call is TRBV7-9, the J call TRBJ2-3, with D perhaps matching TRBD1 (6 bases). The V and J ends lost 0 bases and 2 bases respectively, with 9 bases between them. Germline V lookup: CDR1 SEHNR, CDR2 FQNEAQ (reference sequence). This CDR3 spans 15 amino acids. The CDR3 sequence is CASSLAGDTTDTQYF. CDR3 nucleotide sequence: TGTGCCAGCAGCTTAGCAGGGGACACCACAGATACGCAGTATTTT.

The sample holds one count of this clone. The chain couples TRBV7-2 to TRBJ2-7, with a possible D match to TRBD1 (6 bases). The CDR3 has 15 amino acids. The germline CDR1 and CDR2 sequences are SGHTA and FQGNSA. Trimming removed 4 bases from V and 5 bases from J, with 18 bases in between. The CDR3 protein is CASSSGSRGRNEQYF. The CDR3 DNA follows: TGTGCCAGCAGCTCTGGGAGCAGGGGTCGAAACGAGCAGTACTTC.

The chain links TRBV7-9 to TRBJ2-7, with 10 nucleotides matching TRBD1. After removal of 5 bases from V and 2 bases from J, the junction contained 6 bases not matched to a gene. CDR3 length equals 15 residues. Germline assignment: CDR1 SEHNR and CDR2 FQNEAQ (reference sequence). The CDR3 is CASSRPGQGTYEQYF. As DNA, the CDR3 is TGTGCCAGCAGCCGTCCGGGACAGGGGACCTACGAGCAGTACTTC.

The CDR3 DNA reads as TGTGCCAGTACCGAGGGTCGACAGCCCCAGCATTTT. As protein: CASTEGRQPQHF. V usage is TRBV19 and J usage is TRBJ1-5; D ambiguous. Germline lookup yields CDR1 LNHDA and CDR2 SQIVND (reference sequence). This CDR3 is built from 12 residues. Trimming stripped 7 bases from V and 7 bases from J, with 11 bases between.

CDR3 in amino acids: CASSVTPSSGANVLTF. The CDR3 bases are TGTGCCAGCAGCGTTACACCAAGCTCTGGGGCCAACGTCCTGACTTTC. The chain recombines TRBV7-9 with TRBJ2-6, with D unresolved. This CDR3 contains 16 residues. Trimming left V 5 bases short and J 0 bases short, with 11 bases between. The germline CDR1 and CDR2 sequences are SEHNR and FQNEAQ (reference sequence).

The chain recombines TRBV5-4 with TRBJ2-7; the D gene is possibly TRBD1 (5 bases). This CDR3 spans 13 amino acids. V was pared by 3 bases and J by 7 bases, with 14 bases between. The germline CDR1 and CDR2 sequences are SGHNT and YYREEE (reference sequence). CDR3 protein: CASSSDVAGEQYF. CDR3 nucleotide sequence: TGTGCCAGCAGCTCGGACGTGGCAGGGGAGCAGTACTTC.